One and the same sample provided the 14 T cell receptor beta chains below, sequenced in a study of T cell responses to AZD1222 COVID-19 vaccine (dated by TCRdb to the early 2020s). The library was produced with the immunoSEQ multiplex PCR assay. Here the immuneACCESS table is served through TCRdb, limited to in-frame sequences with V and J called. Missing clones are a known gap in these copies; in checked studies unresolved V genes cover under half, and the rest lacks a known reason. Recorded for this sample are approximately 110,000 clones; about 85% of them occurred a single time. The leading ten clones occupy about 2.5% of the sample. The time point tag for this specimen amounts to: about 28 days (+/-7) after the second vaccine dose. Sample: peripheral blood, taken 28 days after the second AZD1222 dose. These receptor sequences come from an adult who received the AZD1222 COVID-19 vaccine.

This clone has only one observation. In DNA form, the CDR3 reads TGTGCCAGCAGGGGGACAGTCAATCAGCCCCAGCATTTT. Protein sequence: CASRGTVNQPQHF. V is TRBV12-3 or TRBV12-4 and J is TRBJ1-5, with TRBD1 identical over 7 bases. J gave up 3 bases and V 6 bases, and 2 bases lay outside the gene matches. This CDR3 has 13 residues.

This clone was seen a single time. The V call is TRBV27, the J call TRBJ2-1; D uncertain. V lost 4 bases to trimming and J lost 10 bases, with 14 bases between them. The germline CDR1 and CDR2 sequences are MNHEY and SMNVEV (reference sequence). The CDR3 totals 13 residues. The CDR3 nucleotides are TGTGCCAGCAGTTCCTTTAAGTTAGTCGAGCAGTTCTTC. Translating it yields CASSSFKLVEQFF.

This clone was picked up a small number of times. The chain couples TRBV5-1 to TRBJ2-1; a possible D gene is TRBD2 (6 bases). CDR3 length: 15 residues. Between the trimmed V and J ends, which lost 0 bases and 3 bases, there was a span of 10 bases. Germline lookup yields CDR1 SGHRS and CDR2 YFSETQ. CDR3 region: CASSLEPGLYNEQFF. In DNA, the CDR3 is TGCGCCAGCAGCTTGGAACCGGGACTCTACAATGAGCAGTTCTTC.

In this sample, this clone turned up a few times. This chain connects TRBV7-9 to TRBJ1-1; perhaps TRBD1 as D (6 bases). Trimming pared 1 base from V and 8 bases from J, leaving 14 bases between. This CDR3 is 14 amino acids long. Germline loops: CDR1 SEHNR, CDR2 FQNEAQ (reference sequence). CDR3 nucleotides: TGTGCCAGCAGCTTAGAGACAGGAGGCCGCGAAGCTTTCTTT. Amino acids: CASSLETGGREAFF. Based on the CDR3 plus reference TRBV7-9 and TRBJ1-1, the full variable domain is DTGVSQNPRHKITKRGQNVTFRCDPISEHNRLYWYRQTLGQGPEFLTYFQNEAQLEKSRLLSDRFSAERPKGSFSTLEIQRTEQGDSAMYLCASSLETGGREAFFGQGTRLTVV.

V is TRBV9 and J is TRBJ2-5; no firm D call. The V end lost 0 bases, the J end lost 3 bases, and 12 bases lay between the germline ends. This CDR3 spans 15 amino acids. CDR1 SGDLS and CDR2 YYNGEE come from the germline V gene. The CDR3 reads CASSVALMGKETQYF. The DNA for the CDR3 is TGTGCCAGCAGCGTAGCGCTTATGGGAAAAGAGACCCAGTACTTC.

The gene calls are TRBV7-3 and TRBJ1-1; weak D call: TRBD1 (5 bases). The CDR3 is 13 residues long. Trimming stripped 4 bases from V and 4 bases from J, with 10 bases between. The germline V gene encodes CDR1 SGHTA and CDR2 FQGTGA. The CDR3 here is CASSYQGGTEAFF. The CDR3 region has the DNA TGTGCCAGCAGCTACCAGGGTGGCACTGAAGCTTTCTTT. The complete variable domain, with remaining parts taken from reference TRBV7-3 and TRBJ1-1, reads GAGVSQTPSNKVTEKGKYVELRCDPISGHTALYWYRQSLGQGPEFLIYFQGTGAADDSGLPNDRFFAVRPEGSVSTLKIQRTERGDSAVYLCASSYQGGTEAFFGQGTRLTVV.

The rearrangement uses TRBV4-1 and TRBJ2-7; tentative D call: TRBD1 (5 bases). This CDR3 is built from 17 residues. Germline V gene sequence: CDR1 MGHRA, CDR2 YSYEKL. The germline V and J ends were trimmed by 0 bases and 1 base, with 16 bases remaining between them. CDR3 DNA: TGCGCCAGCAGCCAAGAATCCGGACAAGTGGCGTCCTACGAGCAGTACTTC. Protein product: CASSQESGQVASYEQYF.

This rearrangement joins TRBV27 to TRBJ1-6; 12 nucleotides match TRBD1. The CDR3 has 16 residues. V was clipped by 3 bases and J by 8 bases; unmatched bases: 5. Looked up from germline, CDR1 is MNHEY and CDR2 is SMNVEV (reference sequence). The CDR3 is CASSFVGQGADSPLHF. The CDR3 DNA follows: TGTGCCAGCAGTTTTGTGGGACAGGGGGCTGATTCACCCCTCCACTTT.

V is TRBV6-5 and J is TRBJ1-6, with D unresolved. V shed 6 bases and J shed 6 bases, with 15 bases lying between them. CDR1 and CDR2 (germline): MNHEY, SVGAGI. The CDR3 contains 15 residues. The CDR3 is CASRTLRTGNSPLHF. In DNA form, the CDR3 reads TGTGCCAGCAGGACCCTACGGACGGGTAATTCACCCCTCCACTTT.

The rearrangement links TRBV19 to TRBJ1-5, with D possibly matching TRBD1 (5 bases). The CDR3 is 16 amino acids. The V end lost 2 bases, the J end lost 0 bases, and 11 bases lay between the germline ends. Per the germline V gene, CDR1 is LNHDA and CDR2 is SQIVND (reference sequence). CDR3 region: CASSINQGPSNQPQHF. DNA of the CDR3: TGTGCCAGTAGTATAAACCAGGGACCTAGCAATCAGCCCCAGCATTTT.

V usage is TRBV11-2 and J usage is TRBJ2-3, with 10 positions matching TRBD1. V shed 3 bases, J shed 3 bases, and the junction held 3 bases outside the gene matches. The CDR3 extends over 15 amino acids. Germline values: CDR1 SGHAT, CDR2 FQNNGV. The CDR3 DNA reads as TGTGCCAGCAGCTTGGACAGGGGGGTAACAGATACGCAGTATTTT. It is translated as CASSLDRGVTDTQYF.

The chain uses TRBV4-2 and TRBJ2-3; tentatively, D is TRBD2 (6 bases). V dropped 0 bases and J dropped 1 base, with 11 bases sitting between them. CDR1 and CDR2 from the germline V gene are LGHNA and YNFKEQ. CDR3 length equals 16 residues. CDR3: CASSQDLGEGTDTQYF. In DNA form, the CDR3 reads TGTGCCAGCAGCCAAGATCTGGGGGAGGGCACAGATACGCAGTATTTT.

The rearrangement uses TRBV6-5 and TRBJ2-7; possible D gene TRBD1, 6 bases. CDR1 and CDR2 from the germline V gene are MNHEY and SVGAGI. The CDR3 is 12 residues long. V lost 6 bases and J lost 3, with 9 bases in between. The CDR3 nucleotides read TGTGCCAGCAGGGGACAAGACTACGAGCAGTACTTC. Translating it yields CASRGQDYEQYF.

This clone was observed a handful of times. The CDR3 DNA sequence: TGCGCCAGCAGCCAAAGGCCGGGACTCTACAATGAGCAGTTCTTC. It specifies CASSQRPGLYNEQFF. The chain joins TRBV10-1 to TRBJ2-1; TRBD2 might be the D (6 bases). The V end lost 6 bases, the J end lost 3 bases, and 15 bases lay between the germline ends. This CDR3 has 15 amino acids. CDR1 and CDR2 (germline): WNHNN, SYGVQD (reference sequence).